This is a list of T cell receptor beta chains from one sample in a study of T cells in Graves' hyperthyroidism and ophthalmopathy. Using its own MiXCR run on the multiplex PCR reads, TCRdb lists one record per CDR3 protein. In the table there are about 710,000 distinct CDR3 sequences, around 15% of which are singletons. The source material was blood. The receptors stem from a man in his late teens or twenties with Graves' hyperthyroidism. CDR3s include the opening cysteine and the closing phenylalanine or tryptophan. The D gene is left open where the match is weak. Clone size is given for some rows only: seen once, a few or many times, or a class if the clone is expanded.

many	TRBD2	TRBJ2-3	TRBV12-5	TGTGCTAGTGGTTTGGGAGCGGGGTTTAGCACAGATACGCAGTATTTT	CASGLGAGFSTDTQYF
.	.	TRBJ2-5	TRBV7-2	TGTGCCAGCTCCTCCGACAGGACGTACCAAGAGACCCAGTACTTC	CASSSDRTYQETQYF
many	.	TRBJ2-7	TRBV5-1	TGCGCCAGCAGTATCCCCGGGAGTCAGGAGCAGTACTTC	CASSIPGSQEQYF
few	.	TRBJ2-1	TRBV6-1	TGTGCCAGCAGTTTCCCAAGGACTGAGCAGTTCTTC	CASSFPRTEQFF
.	TRBD2	TRBJ2-4	TRBV7-9	TGTGCCAGCAGCTTCGGACTAGCGGGAGGGTATCGAAACATTCAGTACTTC	CASSFGLAGGYRNIQYF
many	.	TRBJ1-2	TRBV2	TGTGCCAGCAGGCTGTCCGGGACCCGAAACTTCTATGGCTACACCTTC	CASRLSGTRNFYGYTF
once	TRBD1	TRBJ1-6	TRBV19	TGTGCCAGTAGTACCCGGGACAGGGTCTCTTCACCCCTCCACTTT	CASSTRDRVSSPLHF
many	.	TRBJ1-5	TRBV18	TGTGCCAGCTCATCACGGGGTTTGCGGGGGTATCAGCCCCAGCATTTT	CASSSRGLRGYQPQHF
many	.	TRBJ2-7	TRBV28	TGTGCCAGCAATACGGACCCCTACGAGCAGTACTTC	CASNTDPYEQYF
.	TRBD1	TRBJ2-7	TRBV20-1	TGCAGTGCTAGAGACGACAGGGGTTCGGCCTACGAGCAGTACTTC	CSARDDRGSAYEQYF
.	.	TRBJ2-7	TRBV2	TGTGCCAGCACCCCCGACATCTACGAGCAGTACTTC	CASTPDIYEQYF
many	.	TRBJ2-1	TRBV7-3	TGTGCCAGCAGCTTTATGGAGGCGGGCAATGAGCAGTTCTTC	CASSFMEAGNEQFF
.	.	TRBJ2-7	TRBV20-1	TGCAGTGCTAGAGTCCAGGGGCATACCTACGAGCAGTACTTC	CSARVQGHTYEQYF
many	.	TRBJ2-7	TRBV20-1	TGCAGTGCTATTCCGGGACGCCAGAGCTCCTACGAGCAGTACTTC	CSAIPGRQSSYEQYF
.	TRBD2	TRBJ2-7	TRBV4-2	TGTGCCAGCAGCCAAGAGAAGGGGTTAGCGGGAGGGTCGTCCTACGAGCAGTACTTC	CASSQEKGLAGGSSYEQYF
.	.	TRBJ1-2	TRBV28	TGTGCCAGCAGTTTGAGACAGTTTTATGGCTACACCTTC	CASSLRQFYGYTF
many	.	TRBJ1-2	TRBV28	TGTGCCAGCAGTTCCTTCAGGGCTGGCTTCAGTCGCTACACCTTC	CASSSFRAGFSRYTF